These T cell receptor beta chains were read from a single sample in a study of blood T cell repertoires in COVID-19. Sequencing was performed with immunoSEQ multiplex PCR; in TCRdb, only in-frame clones are kept and a portion is missing. The sample holds a few hundred thousand clones; roughly 86% are singletons and the top ten take 6.5% to 9.5%. Sequencing used peripheral blood. The receptor set was obtained from a woman in her 50s who had recovered from COVID-19. Each CDR3 is given with its conserved first and last residue. The D gene is left open where the match is weak. Not all rows give a size; the values are once, few, many and, for expanded clones, a class.

d_gene: -; j_gene: TRBJ1-2; abundance: -; v_gene: TRBV7-2; CDR3nt: TGTGCCAGCAGCTTAGCCAGTACACAGGTTAACTATGGCTACACCTTC; CDR3aa: CASSLASTQVNYGYTF
d_gene: -; j_gene: TRBJ2-5; abundance: -; v_gene: TRBV9; CDR3nt: TGTGCCAGCGGAGGGAGGGGGGCCTCCCAAGAGACCCAGTACTTC; CDR3aa: CASGGRGASQETQYF
d_gene: TRBD2; j_gene: TRBJ2-5; abundance: -; v_gene: TRBV5-1; CDR3nt: TGCGCCAGCACTATAGCGGGGGGCATGGAGACCCAGTACTTC; CDR3aa: CASTIAGGMETQYF
d_gene: -; j_gene: TRBJ1-2; abundance: -; v_gene: TRBV18; CDR3nt: TGTGCCAGCTCACCACCGGGGAGCTATGGCTACACCTTC; CDR3aa: CASSPPGSYGYTF
d_gene: TRBD2; j_gene: TRBJ2-5; abundance: -; v_gene: TRBV7-9; CDR3nt: TGTGCCAGCAGCTTCTCTACTAGCGGGGGGGCCCGGGAGACCCAGTACTTC; CDR3aa: CASSFSTSGGARETQYF
d_gene: -; j_gene: TRBJ1-1; abundance: -; v_gene: TRBV5-4; CDR3nt: TGTGCCAGCAACAATGACTTGGGGAGGGGCACTGAAGCTTTCTTT; CDR3aa: CASNNDLGRGTEAFF
d_gene: TRBD2; j_gene: TRBJ2-3; abundance: -; v_gene: TRBV10-1; CDR3nt: TGCGCCAGCAGTCGACTAGCGGGAGATACGCAGTATTTT; CDR3aa: CASSRLAGDTQYF
d_gene: -; j_gene: TRBJ1-3; abundance: few; v_gene: TRBV7-2; CDR3nt: TGTGCCATTGGGACTGGGGCGTCCGGAAACACCATATATTTT; CDR3aa: CAIGTGASGNTIYF
d_gene: -; j_gene: TRBJ2-7; abundance: few; v_gene: TRBV5-5; CDR3nt: TGTGCCAGCAGCTTCGACCTGGGGGGCTACGAGCAGTACTTC; CDR3aa: CASSFDLGGYEQYF
d_gene: -; j_gene: TRBJ1-2; abundance: few; v_gene: TRBV9; CDR3nt: TGTGCCAGCAGCGTAGGAGGGTATGGCTACACCTTC; CDR3aa: CASSVGGYGYTF
d_gene: TRBD2; j_gene: TRBJ2-2; abundance: once; v_gene: TRBV7-2; CDR3nt: TGTGCCAGCAGCCGGAGACCAGCGGGAGGGTTCACCGGGGAGCTGTTTTTT; CDR3aa: CASSRRPAGGFTGELFF
d_gene: TRBD2; j_gene: TRBJ2-3; abundance: -; v_gene: TRBV9; CDR3nt: TGTGCCAGCAGCGCCACTAGCGGGAGCACAGATACGCAGTATTTT; CDR3aa: CASSATSGSTDTQYF
d_gene: TRBD2; j_gene: TRBJ2-3; abundance: -; v_gene: TRBV6-1; CDR3nt: TGTGCCAGCAGTGCCCGGACTAGCGGGGGCACAGATACGCAGTATTTT; CDR3aa: CASSARTSGGTDTQYF
d_gene: -; j_gene: TRBJ1-5; abundance: -; v_gene: TRBV2; CDR3nt: TGTGCCAGCAGTGGGACTGGACAGACCGATCAGCCCCAGCATTTT; CDR3aa: CASSGTGQTDQPQHF
d_gene: TRBD1; j_gene: TRBJ1-2; abundance: -; v_gene: TRBV4-3; CDR3nt: TGCGCCAGCAGCCAGGACCTTAGTGGGACAGTTCGTGGCTACACCTTC; CDR3aa: CASSQDLSGTVRGYTF
d_gene: TRBD2; j_gene: TRBJ2-3; abundance: -; v_gene: TRBV9; CDR3nt: TGTGCCAGCAGCCATCGGGCGGCTGGGGGAGGGGCAGATACGCAGTATTTT; CDR3aa: CASSHRAAGGGADTQYF
d_gene: -; j_gene: TRBJ1-1; abundance: -; v_gene: TRBV15; CDR3nt: TGTGCCACCAGCAGACAGGTTATGAACACTGAAGCTTTCTTT; CDR3aa: CATSRQVMNTEAFF
d_gene: -; j_gene: TRBJ2-3; abundance: -; v_gene: TRBV19; CDR3nt: TGTGCCAGTAGTATAAGAGCGGCCACAGATACGCAGTATTTT; CDR3aa: CASSIRAATDTQYF
d_gene: TRBD1; j_gene: TRBJ2-4; abundance: few; v_gene: TRBV3-1/TRBV3-2; CDR3nt: TGTGCCAGCAGCCACCCCTTTGAGGGGACAGGGGTGGCCAAAAACATTCAGTACTTC; CDR3aa: CASSHPFEGTGVAKNIQYF
d_gene: -; j_gene: TRBJ2-2; abundance: -; v_gene: TRBV30; CDR3nt: TGTGCCTGGAGTAGGCAGGGGTACAACGGGGAGCTGTTTTTT; CDR3aa: CAWSRQGYNGELFF
d_gene: TRBD2; j_gene: TRBJ2-7; abundance: -; v_gene: TRBV4-1; CDR3nt: TGCGCCAGCAGCCAAGCGCGGGGGGGCGTCTACGAGCAGTACTTC; CDR3aa: CASSQARGGVYEQYF
d_gene: TRBD1; j_gene: TRBJ2-7; abundance: -; v_gene: TRBV7-9; CDR3nt: TGTGCCAGCAGCTTAGTAGGGACAGGGGACTACGAGCAGTACTTC; CDR3aa: CASSLVGTGDYEQYF
d_gene: -; j_gene: TRBJ2-7; abundance: -; v_gene: TRBV6-5; CDR3nt: TGTGCCAGCAGGAAACAGGGAAGCTCCTACGAGCAGTACTTC; CDR3aa: CASRKQGSSYEQYF